This T cell receptor beta chain was found in a study of monozygotic twins with inflammatory bowel disease. Each CDR3 protein gets one entry in TCRdb, which reprocessed the 5' RACE reads and gives no DNA. In total, the table holds some 90,000 distinct CDR3 sequences. CDR3 size: 14 residues. CDR1 is KGHDR and CDR2 is SFDVKD in the germline V gene. The sequence was collected from a human donor with ulcerative colitis or Crohn's disease, or a healthy co-twin of an affected twin (not recorded which). The V and J genes are TRBV24-1 and TRBJ1-1; TCRdb indicates TRBD1, and absent DNA this call remains unverified. The sample consisted of blood. The CDR3: CATSDPQEATEAFF.